This TCR beta chain emerged from a study of spatial heterogeneity in lung cancer. Study context: Samples were obtained from some 70 donors, all untreated early-stage non-small cell lung cancer patients.

TCRdb reprocessed the 5' RACE reads via MiXCR and lists one record per CDR3 protein. The table has around 29,000 distinct CDR3 sequences, about 10% seen once. The time point: blood at routine non-recurrence follow-up after resection. The table lists this clonotype with many counts. The germline V and J ends were trimmed by 6 bases and 0 bases, with 15 bases remaining between them. Germline loops: CDR1 ENHRY, CDR2 SYGVKD. This CDR3 has 17 residues. The rearrangement joins TRBV10-3 to TRBJ2-6; D not resolved. This specimen was PBMCs, taken at follow-up. The clonotype was recovered from a female donor with early-stage non-small cell lung cancer. The CDR3 region has the DNA TGTGCCATCAGCCGAACCCCGCGAAACTCTGGGGCCAACGTCCTGACTTTC. Encoded protein: CAISRTPRNSGANVLTF.